This T cell receptor (beta chain) was identified in a study of cytomegalovirus exposure and HLA in healthy donors (TCRdb year 2017). About the investigation overall: An earlier analysis of approximately 590 of the donors reported about 290 Gb of sequence data and roughly 110 million unique TCR beta sequences from 190 million or so T cells. Around 300 gigabases of sequencing data and approximately 93 million unique TCR sequences were included in an early release covering several hundred HLA-typed donors. Among the roughly 400 genotyped donors, approximately 81% belonged to the genetic ancestry cluster associated with self-reported Caucasian donors. The study aimed to test whether signatures of past pathogen exposure could be identified by cataloging public T cell receptors. The study used immunosequencing to profile the T cell repertoires of approximately 630 subjects and linked those repertoires to cytomegalovirus serostatus. A separate validation cohort of roughly 130 different subjects was used in addition to the roughly 670-subject first cohort. To predict cytomegalovirus infection status, the study combined high-throughput TCR immunosequencing, statistical association of individual TCRs with disease status, and machine learning. A later analysis re-examined previously published TCR beta repertoires from 610 or so donors and added high-resolution HLA genotyping to investigate patterns of TCR occurrence. Rather than using new phenotypic data, the later analysis identified candidate immune exposures from TCR beta sequences and from how often those sequences occurred across donors. To decide whether each TCR beta V gene segment behaved as functional or pseudogenic, an earlier analysis of some 600 of the donors relied on high-throughput TCR beta sequencing. Alongside the repertoire data, information on donor age, sex, ethnicity and CMV serostatus was compiled. In a later genetic analysis, genome-wide SNP genotypes for about 55% of the 666 donors were used, and that subset was treated as a discovery cohort. Every discovery cohort repertoire had been produced on one sequencing platform. HLA typing included class I and class II loci at four-digit resolution. The number of typed donors differed by locus: about 620-630 for A, B, C, DRB1 and DQB1; 522 for DQA1; about 600 for DPA1; and 400 to 480 for DPB1. Four or five DR-DQ haplotypes were treated as single units for association and clustering because of strong linkage in the cohort. Across 398 genotyped donors of the cohort, an average of roughly 200,000 unique TCR beta nucleotide sequences per donor were sequenced, and roughly 17% of those sequences were non-productive.

Sequences SGDLS (CDR1) and YYNGEE (CDR2) are obtained from the germline V gene. V has 0 bases trimmed and J has 6 bases trimmed; junction bases matching no gene number 10. The CDR3 contains 16 residues, cysteine and phenylalanine counted. The entry retains the CDR3 DNA only, 48 bases that are in frame from base 1. This clone was seen more than once but under ten times. The target of this receptor is not known. No qualities accompany the bases; no much larger clone lies one base away. Libraries came from the immunoSEQ multiplex PCR assay. The multiplex PCR relied on a mix of 60 forward primers for TCR Vbeta segments and 13 reverse primers for TCR Jbeta segments. The CDR3 region of rearranged TCR beta genes was amplified from genomic DNA by a multiplex PCR assay. The Illumina HiSeq System was used to sequence the amplified TCR beta libraries as 87-base-pair reads. The source study handled its data this way. Across the roughly 700 repertoires, a later analysis counted 75 million to 90 million unique TCR beta chains, about 10 million of which were shared by at least two donors. To remove PCR and sequencing errors, raw reads were error-corrected and collapsed into unique sequences using a nearest-neighbor algorithm that merged closely related sequences. CDR3 sequences were aligned to IMGT reference sequences to assign V, D and J gene segments. For a sequence to be retained, a match of at least six nucleotides was required to both a V gene segment and a J gene segment. Rearrangements were classified as productive when the CDR3 lacked stop codons and remained in frame with V and J, and all other rearrangements were classified as non-productive. CDR3 was defined according to IMGT convention as the region running from the second conserved V-encoded cysteine to the conserved J-encoded phenylalanine. Sequences without an unambiguous match to a single V gene segment were excluded from the earlier analysis of a few hundred of the donors. In an earlier analysis of 587 of the donors, V segments were called functional above 56.7% productive rearrangements and were called segregating when the between-donor standard deviation exceeded 5%. A statistical classification framework was developed to diagnose cytomegalovirus status using the catalog of TCR beta chain sequences. V and J gene assignment, in a later analysis, came from comparing TCR nucleotide sequences with IMGT/GENE-DB human TR gene sequences. A later analysis assigned CDR3 sequences and most-parsimonious VDJ recombination scenarios with the TCRdist pipeline. In a later analysis, each TCR beta chain was defined by its CDR3 amino acid sequence together with its V-gene family, and reads lacking a unique V-gene family were excluded. To address suspected cross-contamination and a sequencing artifact, a later analysis removed 592 highly shared, low-generation-probability nucleotide sequences. For each public chain, a later analysis derived a clonal expansion index from normalized ranks of inferred template counts within each repertoire. In a later analysis, generation probabilities were computed using a VDJ recombination model fitted to out-of-frame rearrangements, and the results were checked against IGoR. Hypergeometric tests were used in a later analysis to score TCR-TCR, TCR-HLA and TCR-CMV co-occurrence, with a repertoire-size bias correction applied to the TCR pairs. In a later analysis, false discovery rates were estimated by permuting HLA or CMV assignments 20 times. In a later analysis, co-occurring TCRs were grouped with DBSCAN, and TCRdist sequence similarity was added when clustering was performed within HLA-allele-positive subsets. For co-occurrence clustering, repertoires with fewer than 30,000 or more than 120,000 public chains were excluded, along with roughly 5 repertoires with anomalous nucleotide sharing. TCRdb limited this immuneACCESS table to in-frame rearrangements with V and J called. A share of clones is missing; checked studies link under half to unresolved V genes, and the rest is unexplained. The DNA gave D and trimming, while V, J and clone size come from that table. This sample gives under 200,000 clones in total; over 70% of them show up just once. The ten biggest clones cover 5.7% of the sample.

In total, approximately 610 healthy bone marrow donors made up the cohort. All cohort members were sampled while nominally healthy, although unrecorded immune exposures were likely present. The donor tested CMV seronegative and was one of the 352 seronegative cohort members. Each donor provided a peripheral blood sample, and peripheral blood mononuclear cells were used for TCR beta sequencing. Genomic DNA was extracted from the blood cell samples with the Qiagen DNeasy Blood Extraction Kit. The investigation overall reported the following: Most TCR sequences were seen in very few donors, while some public TCRs were found in many individuals. The authors suggested that the approach could potentially be generalized to other disease states and immunological phenotypes. In a later analysis, 15,000 to 20,000 TCR beta sequences were associated with specific HLA alleles at a false discovery rate of 0.05. In a later analysis, HLA-associated TCR beta chains were found to be more clonally expanded and to have lower generation probabilities than equally common non-associated chains. Linkage disequilibrium might explain the correlated functional status among segregating V segments, but an unknown experimental factor could not be excluded. According to a later analysis, parvovirus B19, influenza, CMV and Epstein-Barr virus appeared linked to several top co-occurrence clusters. In a later genetic analysis, a missense DCLRE1C variant was associated with V-gene and J-gene trimming of TCR beta chains, and the association was replicated in an independent cohort. A few of the identified cytomegalovirus-associated TCR beta chains were confirmed in vitro to be specific for cytomegalovirus antigens. A cluster of highly shared sequence variants was judged likely to be a technical artifact of the sequencing pipeline. Sequencing depth was assumed to be roughly uniform across donors in the presence/absence analyses, though that assumption may not hold. A further reported finding was that TCR beta sequences accurately predicted the HLA-A and HLA-B alleles for most subjects in the first cohort. The study gave a list of about 160 TCR beta chains associated with cytomegalovirus. Some IMGT-functional V segments, including TRBV6-2 and TRBV6-3, could not be told apart with the 87-base-pair reads, so those segments were excluded. Because counts were too low, seventeen rarely observed V segments, including chromosome 9 orphons, were left out of the earlier analysis of approximately 580 of the donors. The only immune exposure information available for the cohort was CMV serostatus. The cohort was sequenced for TCR beta chains only, and without alpha or paired-chain data the features that could be detected were limited. HLA typing was unavailable for some donors at each locus, so association tests used only the typed subset. A later analysis found that TCR association rates varied across HLA loci, with DRB1 alleles showing the most associated TCRs and HLA-C alleles the fewest. According to a later analysis, most CMV-associated TCR beta chains appeared to be HLA-restricted, and the HLA associations seemed to be driven largely by CMV exposure. The classifier was reported to diagnose cytomegalovirus status with high specificity and sensitivity in both the original cohort and the validation cohort. Strong co-occurrence of HLA alleles, especially DR and DQ, made assigning TCR associations to individual alleles difficult. In an earlier analysis of about 540 of the donors, most TCR beta V segments were observed in productive rearrangements about 90% or about 30% of the time, broadly matching IMGT annotations. According to a later genetic analysis, donors in an Asian-associated ancestry cluster had fewer N-insertions in productive TCRs than the approximately 670-donor mean.

The clonotype originates from a man between 35 and 55 years old in good health and CMV-seronegative. The sequence links TRBV9 to TRBJ2-3; 7 bases in between match TRBD2. The material sequenced was PBMCs. The sequenced DNA is TGTGCCAGCAGCGTAGGGGGGGGAGCGGGCCTGGATACGCAGTATTTT. This codes for CASSVGGGAGLDTQYF.